This T cell receptor (beta chain) was retrieved from a study of esophageal squamous cell carcinoma under preoperative chemotherapy. About this clonotype: Germline and junction disagree at one end, which may indicate a read error.

Each CDR3 protein is one row after TCRdb ran MiXCR on the PCR reads. This sample has over 13,000 distinct CDR3 sequences, with approximately 61% found just once. Germline V gives CDR1 SGHTA, CDR2 FQGNSA. This CDR3 contains 15 residues. Time point indicated: before preoperative PTX-NDP chemotherapy. Sampling was carried out from a patient given preoperative chemotherapy. The sequence came from a human donor with esophageal squamous cell carcinoma. The donor label of this sample is uncertain. The rearrangement joins TRBV7-2 to TRBJ2-2; 8 nucleotides agree with TRBD2. CDR3 sequence: CASSLDSGAYGEQFF. The CDR3 nucleotides are TGTGCCAGCAGCTTAGATAGCGGGGCCTACGGGGAGCAGTTTTTT. Together with reference TRBV7-2 and TRBJ2-2, the CDR3 gives the full variable domain: GAGVSQSPSNKVTEKGKDVELRCDPISGHTALYWYRQSLGQGLEFLIYFQGNSAPDKSGLPSDRFSAERTGGSVSTLTIQRTQQEDSAVYLCASSLDSGAYGEQFFGEGSRLTVL.